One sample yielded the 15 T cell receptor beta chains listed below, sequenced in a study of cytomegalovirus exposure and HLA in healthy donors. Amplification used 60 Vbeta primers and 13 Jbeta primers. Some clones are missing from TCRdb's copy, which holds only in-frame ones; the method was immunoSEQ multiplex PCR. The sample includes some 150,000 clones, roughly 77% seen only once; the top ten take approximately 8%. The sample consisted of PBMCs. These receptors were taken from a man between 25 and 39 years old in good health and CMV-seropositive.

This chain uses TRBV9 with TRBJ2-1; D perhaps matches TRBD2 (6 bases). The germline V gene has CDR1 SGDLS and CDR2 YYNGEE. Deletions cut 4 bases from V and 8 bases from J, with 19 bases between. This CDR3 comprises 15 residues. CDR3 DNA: TGTGCCAGCAGCCCAGGCCCGGCTAGCGTCCATGAGCAGTTCTTC. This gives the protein CASSPGPASVHEQFF.

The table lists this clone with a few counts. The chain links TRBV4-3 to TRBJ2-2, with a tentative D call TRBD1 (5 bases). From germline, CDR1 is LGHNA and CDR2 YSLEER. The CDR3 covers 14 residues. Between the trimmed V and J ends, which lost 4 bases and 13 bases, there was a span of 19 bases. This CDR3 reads CASSRSRGRDGLFF. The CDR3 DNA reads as TGCGCCAGCAGCCGCTCTAGGGGCCGAGACGGGCTGTTTTTT.

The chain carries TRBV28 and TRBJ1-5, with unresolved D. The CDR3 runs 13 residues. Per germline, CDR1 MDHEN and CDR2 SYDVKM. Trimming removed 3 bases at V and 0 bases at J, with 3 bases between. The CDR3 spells CASSFSSNQPQHF. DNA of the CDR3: TGTGCCAGCAGTTTTAGTAGCAATCAGCCCCAGCATTTT.

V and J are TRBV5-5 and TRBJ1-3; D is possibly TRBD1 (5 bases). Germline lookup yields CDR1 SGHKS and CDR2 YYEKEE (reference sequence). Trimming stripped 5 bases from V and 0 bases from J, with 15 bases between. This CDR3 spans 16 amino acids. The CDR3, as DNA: TGTGCCAGCAGTTTAAGGGAGGGACGCTCTGGAAACACCATATATTTT. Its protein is CASSLREGRSGNTIYF.

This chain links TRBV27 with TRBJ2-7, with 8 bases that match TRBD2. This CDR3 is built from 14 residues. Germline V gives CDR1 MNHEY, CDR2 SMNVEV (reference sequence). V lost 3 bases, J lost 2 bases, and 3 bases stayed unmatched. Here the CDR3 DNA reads TGTGCCAGCAGTTTTACTAGCGGTCCCTACGAGCAGTACTTC. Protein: CASSFTSGPYEQYF.

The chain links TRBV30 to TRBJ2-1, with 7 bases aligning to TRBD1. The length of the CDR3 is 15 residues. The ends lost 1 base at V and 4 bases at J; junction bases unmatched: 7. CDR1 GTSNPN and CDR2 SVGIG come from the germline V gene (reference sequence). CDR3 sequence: CAWSATGVLYNEQFF. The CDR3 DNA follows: TGTGCCTGGAGTGCTACAGGGGTCCTATACAATGAGCAGTTCTTC.

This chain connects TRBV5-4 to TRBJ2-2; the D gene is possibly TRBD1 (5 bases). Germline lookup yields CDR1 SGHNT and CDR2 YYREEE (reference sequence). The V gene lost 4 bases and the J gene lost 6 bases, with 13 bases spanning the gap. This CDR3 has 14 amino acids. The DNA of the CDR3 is TGTGCCAGCAGCATGCAGGGTGTAGCCGGGGAGCTGTTTTTT. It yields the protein CASSMQGVAGELFF.

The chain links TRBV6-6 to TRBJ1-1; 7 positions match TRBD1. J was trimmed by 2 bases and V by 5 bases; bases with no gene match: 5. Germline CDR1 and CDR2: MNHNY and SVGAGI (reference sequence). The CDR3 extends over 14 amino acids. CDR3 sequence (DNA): TGTGCCAGCAGTCCCGGGACAGCCAACACTGAAGCTTTCTTT. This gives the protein CASSPGTANTEAFF.

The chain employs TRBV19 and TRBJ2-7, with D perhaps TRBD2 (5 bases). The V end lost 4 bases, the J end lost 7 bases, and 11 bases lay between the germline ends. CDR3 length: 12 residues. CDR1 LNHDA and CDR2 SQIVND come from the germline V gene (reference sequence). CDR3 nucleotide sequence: TGTGCCAGTAGTAGGAGAACGGGAGAGCAGTACTTC. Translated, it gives CASSRRTGEQYF.

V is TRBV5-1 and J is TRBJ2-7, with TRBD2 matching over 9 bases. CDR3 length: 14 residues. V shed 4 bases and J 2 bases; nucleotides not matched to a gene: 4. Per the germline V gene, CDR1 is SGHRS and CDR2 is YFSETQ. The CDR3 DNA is TGCGCCAGCAGCGTAGCGGGGGACCCCTACGAGCAGTACTTC. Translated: CASSVAGDPYEQYF.

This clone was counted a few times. CDR3 DNA: TGCGCCAGCAGCTTGGGGACAGGTGGCAATCAGCCCCAGCATTTT. Amino acid sequence: CASSLGTGGNQPQHF. V gene TRBV5-1 combines with J gene TRBJ1-5; 7 bases agree with TRBD1. Trimming cost V 0 bases and J 2 bases; bases outside gene matches: 2. The CDR3 runs 15 residues. Germline-derived CDR1 and CDR2 are SGHRS and YFSETQ.

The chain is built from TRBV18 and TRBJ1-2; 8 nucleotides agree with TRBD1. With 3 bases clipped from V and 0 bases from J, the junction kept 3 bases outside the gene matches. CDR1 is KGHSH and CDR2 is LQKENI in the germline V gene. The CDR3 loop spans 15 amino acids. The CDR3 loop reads CASSPGQGANYGYTF. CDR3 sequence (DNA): TGTGCCAGCTCACCCGGACAGGGTGCTAACTATGGCTACACCTTC.

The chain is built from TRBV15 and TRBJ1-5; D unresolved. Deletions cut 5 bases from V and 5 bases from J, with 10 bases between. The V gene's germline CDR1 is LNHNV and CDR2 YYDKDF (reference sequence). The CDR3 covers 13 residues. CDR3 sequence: CATSFNFDQPQHF. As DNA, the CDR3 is TGTGCCACCAGCTTTAATTTTGATCAGCCCCAGCATTTT.

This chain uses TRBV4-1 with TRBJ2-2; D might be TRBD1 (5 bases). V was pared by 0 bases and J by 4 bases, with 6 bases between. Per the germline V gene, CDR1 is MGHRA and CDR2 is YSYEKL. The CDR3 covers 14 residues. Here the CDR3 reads CASSQDRATGELFF. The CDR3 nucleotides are TGCGCCAGCAGCCAAGACAGGGCCACCGGGGAGCTGTTTTTT.

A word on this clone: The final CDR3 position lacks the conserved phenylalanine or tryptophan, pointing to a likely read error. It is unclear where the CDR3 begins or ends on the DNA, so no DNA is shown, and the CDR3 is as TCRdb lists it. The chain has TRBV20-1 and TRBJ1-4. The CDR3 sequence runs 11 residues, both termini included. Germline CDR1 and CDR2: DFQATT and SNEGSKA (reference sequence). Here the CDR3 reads CSARDGGLYFS.